These 25 T cell receptor beta chains were sequenced from one sample in a study of cytomegalovirus exposure and HLA in healthy donors (dated by TCRdb to 2017 to 2019). Library construction relied on the immunoSEQ multiplex PCR assay. Entries here come from immuneACCESS through TCRdb and include only in-frame sequences with V and J called. Some clones fail to appear in such tables; in the studies checked, an unresolved V gene covers under half of the shortfall, and the cause of the remainder is unknown. The sample table contains around 62,000 clones; only one count was recorded for around 89% of them. The biggest ten clones account for around 1.7% of the sample. Sequencing was carried out using PBMCs. Every receptor here comes from a woman aged 18-30 years in good health and CMV-seronegative.

This rearrangement joins TRBV4-3 to TRBJ1-4; a weak D match, TRBD1 (6 bases). The CDR3 covers 21 residues. Trimming shortened V by 0 bases and J by 0 bases, and 23 bases separated the two germline ends. Per germline, CDR1 LGHNA and CDR2 YSLEER. The CDR3 region is CASSQDRPLGWTDPTNEKLFF. The DNA of the CDR3 is TGCGCCAGCAGCCAAGATCGGCCCCTCGGGTGGACAGACCCAACTAATGAAAAACTGTTTTTT.

The sample holds one count of this clone. V gene TRBV6-5 combines with J gene TRBJ1-6; the D is unclear. The germline V gene encodes CDR1 MNHEY and CDR2 SVGAGI. Trimming took 9 bases from V and 6 from J, leaving 12 bases between them. The CDR3 spans 13 residues. The CDR3 DNA reads TGTGCCAGTGCCCCCCCCGGTAATTCACCCCTCCACTTT. Translated, it gives CASAPPGNSPLHF.

The gene calls are TRBV9 and TRBJ2-5, with TRBD2 identical over 11 bases. Germline V CDR1 and CDR2: SGDLS, YYNGEE. The CDR3 covers 17 residues. Losses at the gene ends were 3 bases for V and 1 base for J; bases not matched to a gene: 8. This chain's CDR3 is CASSEGSSGGVQETQYF. The CDR3 DNA sequence: TGTGCCAGCAGCGAGGGGAGTAGCGGGGGGGTCCAAGAGACCCAGTACTTC.

The chain couples TRBV2 to TRBJ2-1, with 7 nucleotides matching TRBD1. CDR3 length: 13 residues. In germline, CDR1 is SNHLY, CDR2 FYNNEI. The CDR3 region has the DNA TGTGCACCAGGGGGACGCCGGTACAATGAGCAGTTCTTC. The encoded protein is CAPGGRRYNEQFF.

This clone was found a few times. The gene calls are TRBV28 and TRBJ2-4; TRBD1 might be the D (7 bases). The CDR3 is made up of 18 amino acids. Trimming cost V 10 bases and J 0 bases, with 25 bases left between them. Germline V gene lookup returns CDR1 MDHEN and CDR2 SYDVKM. The CDR3 nucleotides are TGTGCCACCGGGAGACAGGGCTTTGGAATTCTAGCCAAAAACATTCAGTACTTC. It codes for CATGRQGFGILAKNIQYF.

In DNA, the CDR3 is TGCGCCAGCAGCCCGGGACAGGGTGGCACCGGGGAGCTGTTTTTT. Amino acid sequence: CASSPGQGGTGELFF. J is TRBJ2-2 and V is TRBV5-1, with 9 nucleotides matching TRBD1. The V and J ends lost 4 bases and 4 bases, in that order; junction bases with no gene match: 5. The CDR3 is made up of 15 amino acids. Germline V lookup: CDR1 SGHRS, CDR2 YFSETQ.

The chain combines TRBV29-1 with TRBJ2-7; maybe TRBD2 (6 bases). Deletions cut 6 bases from V and 8 bases from J, with 14 bases between. The CDR3 totals 11 residues. Germline CDR1 is SQVTM and CDR2 is ANQGSEA. The CDR3 region has the DNA TGCAGCGTACGACCGGGGGATAAGCAGTACTTC. Its protein is CSVRPGDKQYF.

The rearrangement links TRBV1 to TRBJ1-2; TRBD1 is taken as the D call from the table, unchecked against the DNA. TRBV1 is termed a pseudogene. The CDR3 runs to 17 residues. The CDR3 DNA reads TGCACCAGCAGCCGCCCCGGGACAGGGGGCGGTGGAAATGGCTACACCTTC. This gives the protein CTSSRPGTGGGGNGYTF.

DNA for the CDR3: TGTGCCAGCAGCACGGGACAGGGGGCATGGACAGATACGCAGTATTTT. Protein: CASSTGQGAWTDTQYF. This chain links TRBV5-8 with TRBJ2-3; 12 nucleotides agree with TRBD1. V gave up 4 bases and J gave up 3 bases; unmatched junction bases: 6. The CDR3 is 16 residues long. Germline lookup yields CDR1 SGHTS and CDR2 YDEGEE.

The chain has TRBV5-1 and TRBJ2-2; D is perhaps TRBD2 (6 bases). Germline V gene sequence: CDR1 SGHRS, CDR2 YFSETQ. Trimming removed 4 bases from V and 0 bases from J, with 16 bases in between. This CDR3 is 17 amino acids long. The CDR3 nucleotides read TGCGCCAGCAGCGGGGGGTTTGCGGGGCCGAACACCGGGGAGCTGTTTTTT. This translates into CASSGGFAGPNTGELFF. The complete variable domain, with remaining parts taken from reference TRBV5-1 and TRBJ2-2, reads KAGVTQTPRYLIKTRGQQVTLSCSPISGHRSVSWYQQTPGQGLQFLFEYFSETQRNKGNFPGRFSGRQFSNSRSEMNVSTLELGDSALYLCASSGGFAGPNTGELFFGEGSRLTVL.

The rearrangement joins TRBV5-1 to TRBJ2-7, with 8 bases fitting TRBD2. Germline CDR1 and CDR2: SGHRS and YFSETQ. V lost 0 bases to trimming and J lost 2 bases; unmatched junction nucleotides: 4. The CDR3 consists of 15 residues. The CDR3 loop is CASSLEVSGAYEQYF. Written as DNA, the CDR3 is TGCGCCAGCAGCTTGGAAGTTAGCGGGGCCTACGAGCAGTACTTC.

Here the CDR3 reads CASSFLPVQGNEQFF. The CDR3 DNA reads as TGTGCCAGCAGTTTTTTGCCAGTTCAGGGCAATGAGCAGTTCTTC. The gene calls are TRBV27 and TRBJ2-1; D perhaps matches TRBD1 (5 bases). The CDR3 sequence is 15 residues long. The germline V gene encodes CDR1 MNHEY and CDR2 SMNVEV (reference sequence). Trimming took 3 bases from V and 6 from J, leaving 15 bases between them.

The chain employs TRBV5-1 and TRBJ1-2, with D possibly matching TRBD1 (5 bases). The CDR3 consists of 12 residues. Germline V gives CDR1 SGHRS, CDR2 YFSETQ. V lost 4 bases and J lost 7, with 11 bases in between. In DNA, the CDR3 is TGCGCCAGCAGCAGCGAAGGGGTTGGCTACACCTTC. It yields the protein CASSSEGVGYTF.

CDR3 bases: TGTGCCAGCAGCGGGACTAGCGGGAGTATGCAGTTCTTC. It codes for CASSGTSGSMQFF. The chain employs TRBV7-6 and TRBJ2-1, with 14 bases that match TRBD2. The CDR3 extends over 13 amino acids. The ends lost 5 bases at V and 12 bases at J; junction bases unmatched: 3. Germline CDR1 is SGHVS and CDR2 is FNYEAQ.

The V gene is TRBV25-1, the J gene TRBJ2-2; 10 bases line up with TRBD1. The length of the CDR3 is 17 residues. J lost 2 bases, V lost 1 base, and 4 bases had no gene match. Germline CDR1 and CDR2: MGHDK and SYGVNS. The CDR3 is CASSEWGTGENTGELFF. In nucleotides, the CDR3 is TGTGCCAGCAGTGAATGGGGGACAGGGGAAAACACCGGGGAGCTGTTTTTT.

The rearrangement links TRBV11-1 to TRBJ2-5; 7 bases are a match to TRBD2. There are 18 residues in the CDR3. Germline loops: CDR1 SGHAT, CDR2 FQDESV (reference sequence). J gave up 0 bases and V 5 bases, and 15 bases lay outside the gene matches. This CDR3 is CASSLGASGGPYQETQYF. In DNA, the CDR3 is TGTGCCAGCAGCCTCGGGGCTAGCGGAGGGCCGTACCAAGAGACCCAGTACTTC.

The rearrangement links TRBV4-1 to TRBJ2-1, with D maybe TRBD1 (5 bases). The ends were cut back, 1 base at V and 10 bases at J, with 17 bases in the middle. The germline V gene encodes CDR1 MGHRA and CDR2 YSYEKL. The CDR3 covers 15 residues. The CDR3 DNA sequence: TGCGCCAGCAGCCAAGCTGCCACGGATCACAGGGAGCAGTTCTTC. As protein: CASSQAATDHREQFF.

The chain combines TRBV13 with TRBJ2-7; weak D call: TRBD2 (5 bases). The CDR3 loop spans 12 amino acids. CDR1 and CDR2 (germline): PRHDT, FYEKMQ (reference sequence). V was pared by 5 bases and J by 2 bases, with 7 bases between. The CDR3 loop reads CASSATTYEQYF. DNA for the CDR3: TGTGCCAGCAGCGCGACTACCTACGAGCAGTACTTC.

V gene TRBV11-2 combines with J gene TRBJ2-1; TRBD2 aligns across 13 bases. V shed 5 bases and J 11 bases; nucleotides not matched to a gene: 9. Germline V lookup: CDR1 SGHAT, CDR2 FQNNGV. The CDR3 has 15 residues. DNA for the CDR3: TGTGCCAGCAGCCAAACTAGCGGGAGGGCCGGTAAGCAGTTCTTC. This translates into CASSQTSGRAGKQFF. The entire variable domain, with the rest obtained from reference TRBV11-2 and TRBJ2-1, is as follows: EAGVAQSPRYKIIEKRQSVAFWCNPISGHATLYWYQQILGQGPKLLIQFQNNGVVDDSQLPKDRFSAERLKGVDSTLKIQPAKLEDSAVYLCASSQTSGRAGKQFFGPGTRLTVL.

V is TRBV2 and J is TRBJ1-1; 8 positions agree with TRBD1. The CDR3 spans 14 residues. Germline CDR1 and CDR2: SNHLY and FYNNEI. V shed 5 bases and J 4 bases; nucleotides not matched to a gene: 6. The CDR3 protein is CASSIQGEVTEAFF. For the CDR3, the DNA is TGTGCCAGCAGTATACAGGGGGAAGTCACTGAAGCTTTCTTT.

This clone has a single count. V gene TRBV11-2 combines with J gene TRBJ1-2; D remains unclear. Germline CDR1 and CDR2: SGHAT and FQNNGV. CDR3 size: 15 residues. The germline V and J ends were trimmed by 5 bases and 1 base, with 14 bases remaining between them. For the CDR3, the DNA is TGTGCCAGCAGCCGGGGTGGGGAGCATAACTATGGCTACACCTTC. Encoded protein: CASSRGGEHNYGYTF.

The chain has TRBV27 and TRBJ2-7; TRBD2 matches 12 bases. The CDR3 spans 16 residues. V gave up 1 base and J gave up 5 bases; unmatched junction bases: 6. Germline V gene data show CDR1 as MNHEY and CDR2 as SMNVEV (reference sequence). This CDR3 is CASSLWLAGGPHEQYF. The CDR3 region has the DNA TGTGCCAGCAGTTTATGGCTAGCGGGAGGGCCCCACGAGCAGTACTTC.

The chain carries TRBV2 and TRBJ2-1; D is unresolved. CDR1 and CDR2 from the germline V gene are SNHLY and FYNNEI. Trimming took 1 base from V and 12 from J, leaving 7 bases between them. The CDR3 consists of 11 residues. The CDR3 spells CASSEVAVQFF. As DNA, the CDR3 is TGTGCCAGCAGTGAAGTGGCGGTGCAGTTCTTC.

The chain employs TRBV7-3 and TRBJ2-5; 9 bases fit TRBD2. This CDR3 is 16 amino acids long. Per germline, CDR1 SGHTA and CDR2 FQGTGA. The J segment lost 4 bases and the V segment lost 5 bases, leaving 11 bases of the junction unmatched. The CDR3 bases are TGTGCCAGCAGCCTATTTTCGGGCGGGGGGGCAGAGACCCAGTACTTC. Its protein product is CASSLFSGGGAETQYF.

This rearrangement joins TRBV19 to TRBJ1-3; TRBD1 matches at 8 bases. This CDR3 contains 16 residues. V was pared by 6 bases and J by 2 bases, with 9 bases of the junction left unmatched. CDR1 is LNHDA and CDR2 is SQIVND in the germline V gene (reference sequence). The CDR3 region is CASSPQGARTGNTIYF. The CDR3 bases are TGTGCCAGTAGCCCTCAGGGGGCGAGGACTGGAAACACCATATATTTT.